Sequencing of this T cell receptor beta chain was carried out in a study of cytomegalovirus exposure and HLA in healthy donors. The CDR3 is 12 residues long. The germline gives CDR1 SQVTM, CDR2 ANQGSEA. The V and J ends lost 4 bases and 4 bases respectively, with 10 bases between them. The PCR employed 60 Vbeta primers together with 13 Jbeta primers. Method: immunoSEQ multiplex PCR; TCRdb's copy keeps in-frame clones and lacks some. This table lists under 150,000 clones. The receptor comes from a woman aged 60-70 years in good health and CMV-seronegative. The rearrangement links TRBV29-1 to TRBJ1-2; unclear D gene. Material: PBMCs. DNA of the CDR3: TGCAGCGTTGGAGTCTCCCGCTATGGCTACACCTTC. It yields the protein CSVGVSRYGYTF.